These 3 T cell receptor beta chains were sequenced from one sample in a study of T cell changes during pregnancy in multiple sclerosis. Generated by immunoSEQ multiplex PCR, the TCRdb table keeps only in-frame clones and is missing some. The sample lists more than 55,000 clones, about 93% occurring once. The sequenced sample was peripheral blood, obtained in the first trimester of pregnancy. The receptors originated from a female donor in good health, enrolled as a control in a pregnancy study.

The rearrangement joins TRBV5-1 to TRBJ2-1; TRBD2 matches at 7 bases. The V segment lost 1 base and the J segment 8 bases; nucleotides outside the gene matches: 12. CDR1 is SGHRS, CDR2 YFSETQ, per germline. The CDR3 covers 16 residues. The CDR3 protein is CASSLRGSTDSHEQFF. For the CDR3, the DNA is TGCGCCAGCAGCTTGCGCGGGAGTACAGATAGCCATGAGCAGTTCTTC.

This clone was recorded only once. DNA for the CDR3: TGTGCCAGCTCACCCGGACTAGCTGCGAGTAATGAGCAGTTCTTC. As protein: CASSPGLAASNEQFF. The rearrangement links TRBV18 to TRBJ2-1, with 8 bases fitting TRBD2. The CDR3 runs 15 residues. Germline CDR1 KGHSH, CDR2 LQKENI. With V trimmed by 3 bases and J by 7 bases, 8 bases remained unmatched. The complete variable domain, with remaining parts taken from reference TRBV18 and TRBJ2-1, reads NAGVMQNPRHLVRRRGQEARLRCSPMKGHSHVYWYRQLPEEGLKFMVYLQKENIIDESGMPKERFSAEFPKEGPSILRIQQVVRGDSAAYFCASSPGLAASNEQFFGPGTRLTVL.

J is TRBJ2-7 and V is TRBV5-8, with 10 bases fitting TRBD2. Trimming cost V 3 bases and J 5 bases; bases outside gene matches: 8. CDR3 length equals 15 residues. Germline CDR1 and CDR2: SGHTS and YDEGEE. The CDR3 spells CASSSEPSGSHEQYF. CDR3 DNA: TGTGCCAGCAGCTCCGAACCTAGCGGGAGCCACGAGCAGTACTTC.